This passage covers 13 T cell receptor beta chains from one sample sequenced in a study of blood T cells in healthy people across ages (dated by TCRdb to 2013 to 2016). The library was made by 5' RACE. Sequencer: Illumina HiSeq 2500. The second PCR ran for about 6 to 11 cycles and used a J-beta primer mix along with a sample-barcoded 5' primer. TCRdb's own reprocessing of the public reads used fastp at Q25 and MiXCR and kept productive beta chains. Identical CDR3 protein sequences are pooled into one entry, listed with their most common genes and DNA. This sample gives roughly 640,000 distinct CDR3 sequences in total; around 31% of them show up just once. The top ten hold less than 20% of the sample. The sequencing input was blood. These receptors all come from a woman over 75 in good health.

On this clonotype itself: A much larger clone lies a single base off, so this may be a read error. This chain links TRBV14 with TRBJ2-1, with TRBD2 as a possible D gene (5 bases). Germline lookup yields CDR1 SGHDN and CDR2 FVKESK. The CDR3 spans 16 residues. The DNA for the CDR3 is TGTGCCAACAGCCTCATGTCGGCGGTGGGGAGACGCGAGCAGTTCTTC. Its protein product is CANSLMSAVGRREQFF.

The sample holds many counts of this clonotype. This rearrangement joins TRBV6-5 to TRBJ2-7; no reliable D call. This CDR3 contains 15 residues. Germline V gene sequence: CDR1 MNHEY, CDR2 SVGAGI. The ends were cut back, 6 bases at V and 0 bases at J, with 15 bases in the middle. CDR3 sequence: CASSRPGASSYEQYF. In DNA, the CDR3 is TGTGCCAGCAGCCGACCCGGAGCCTCCTCCTACGAGCAGTACTTC.

CDR3 sequence (DNA): TGCAGTGCTAACGGCCCCGCGAACACTGAAGCTTTCTTT. It translates to CSANGPANTEAFF. V and J are TRBV20-1 and TRBJ1-1; no firm D call. From germline, CDR1 is DFQATT and CDR2 SNEGSKA (reference sequence). The CDR3 contains 13 residues. Trimming took 4 bases from V and 1 from J, leaving 10 bases between them.

CDR3 amino acids: CASSFQGTTSNIQYF. The CDR3 bases are TGTGCCAGCAGTTTTCAGGGGACTACGTCAAACATTCAGTACTTC. The chain links TRBV28 to TRBJ2-4; possibly TRBD2 for D (7 bases). Germline V gene lookup returns CDR1 MDHEN and CDR2 SYDVKM. The germline V and J ends were trimmed by 3 bases and 6 bases, with 15 bases remaining between them. This CDR3 has 15 amino acids.

At least ten counts were recorded for this clonotype. J is TRBJ2-5 and V is TRBV4-2, with TRBD2 matching over 11 bases. The J call could be wrong; TRBJ2-7 is a better fit for the DNA end. Germline V gene lookup returns CDR1 LGHNA and CDR2 YNFKEQ. This CDR3 spans 15 amino acids. The CDR3 reads CASSQELAGDHEQYF. CDR3 bases: TGTGCCAGCAGCCAAGAACTAGCGGGGGATCACGAGCAGTACTTC.

About this clonotype itself: This could be a read error, since a much larger clone is one nucleotide away. This sequence joins TRBV11-2 and TRBJ1-6, with no clear D. CDR3 size: 14 residues. Trimming stripped 5 bases from V and 9 bases from J, with 14 bases between. Looked up from germline, CDR1 is SGHAT and CDR2 is FQNNGV. This CDR3 is CASSRLRSSSPLHF. CDR3 bases: TGTGCCAGCAGCCGACTCAGGTCTAGTTCACCCCTCCACTTT.

At least ten counts were recorded for this clonotype. A read error may be the cause here, since a much bigger clone is one base away. The chain is built from TRBV15 and TRBJ2-4; 9 positions match TRBD1. The ends lost 3 bases at V and 13 bases at J; junction bases unmatched: 10. Germline CDR1 reads LNHNV; CDR2 reads YYDKDF (reference sequence). The CDR3 covers 14 residues. The CDR3 protein is CATSRGGTGREQYF. The CDR3 DNA reads TGTGCCACCAGCAGGGGGGGGACAGGGAGGGAGCAGTACTTC.

This clonotype was seen a few times. V and J are TRBV6-6 and TRBJ2-2, with D possibly matching TRBD2 (5 bases). Germline V gives CDR1 MNHNY, CDR2 SVGAGI (reference sequence). The CDR3 spans 14 residues. Trimming stripped 0 bases from V and 5 bases from J, with 7 bases between. The CDR3 bases are TGTGCCAGCAGTTACTCGCCGGGAACCGGGGAGCTGTTTTTT. This encodes CASSYSPGTGELFF.

This clonotype came up many times. The chain links TRBV5-5 to TRBJ2-4; perhaps TRBD2 as D (6 bases). Trimming pared 0 bases from V and 0 bases from J, leaving 7 bases between. The CDR3 loop spans 15 amino acids. Germline V lookup: CDR1 SGHKS, CDR2 YYEKEE (reference sequence). The CDR3 coding sequence is TGTGCCAGCAGCTTGGGCGGGATAGCCAAAAACATTCAGTACTTC. This encodes CASSLGGIAKNIQYF. Full variable domain (outside the CDR3, taken from reference TRBV5-5 and TRBJ2-4): DAGVTQSPTHLIKTRGQQVTLRCSPISGHKSVSWYQQVLGQGPQFIFQYYEKEERGRGNFPDRFSARQFPNYSSELNVNALLLGDSALYLCASSLGGIAKNIQYFGAGTRLSVL.

This clonotype was observed many times. The rearrangement uses TRBV20-1 and TRBJ1-2; D not certain. The CDR3 runs 12 residues. V lost 3 bases, J lost 3 bases, and 8 bases lay in between. Per the germline V gene, CDR1 is DFQATT and CDR2 is SNEGSKA (reference sequence). For the CDR3, the DNA is TGCAGTGCTAGCCAGTTACACTATGGCTACACCTTC. Translated, it gives CSASQLHYGYTF.

This clonotype was seen more than once but under ten times. V and J are TRBV6-2 or TRBV6-3 and TRBJ1-5; unclear D gene. Trimming stripped 4 bases from V and 3 bases from J, with 13 bases between. Germline CDR1 MNHEY, CDR2 SVGEGT. The CDR3 runs to 15 residues. DNA of the CDR3: TGTGCCAGCAGTTCCACACAGCGGTACAATCAGCCCCAGCATTTT. It translates to CASSSTQRYNQPQHF.

J is TRBJ2-1 and V is TRBV6-5, with D hard to call. V lost 2 bases and J lost 3, with 8 bases in between. Germline lookup yields CDR1 MNHEY and CDR2 SVGAGI. The length of the CDR3 is 14 residues. In DNA form, the CDR3 reads TGTGCCAGCAGTTACCCGGGCCGCTACAATGAGCAGTTCTTC. Translated: CASSYPGRYNEQFF.

This clonotype was picked up a small number of times. CDR3: CATSDPGQGPHGYTF. The CDR3 coding sequence is TGTGCCACCAGTGATCCTGGACAGGGTCCCCATGGCTACACCTTC. The gene calls are TRBV24-1 and TRBJ1-2; 8 bases align to TRBD1. V dropped 3 bases and J dropped 6; count of bases not matched to a gene: 8. CDR1 and CDR2 from the germline V gene are KGHDR and SFDVKD. This CDR3 region has 15 residues.